Following are 26 T cell receptor beta chains from one sample sequenced in a study of Graves' ophthalmopathy and Graves' hyperthyroidism. RNA transcripts served as template for amplifying TCR beta CDR3 sequences. In the first round, RT-PCR was carried out with HTBI primers, and a multiplex PCR formed the second round. TCRdb recomputed calls from the multiplex PCR reads with MiXCR, one row per CDR3 protein. The sample yields about 740,000 distinct CDR3 sequences, around 40% seen once. Sequenced input: peripheral blood. The receptors were gathered from an adult man with Graves' ophthalmopathy.

This clonotype was detected a few times. This sequence joins TRBV7-9 and TRBJ1-3; D remains unclear. Germline CDR1 SEHNR, CDR2 FQNEAQ (reference sequence). The CDR3 has 15 amino acids. Deletions cut 1 base from V and 0 bases from J, with 7 bases between. CDR3: CASSLVRSSGNTIYF. CDR3 DNA sequence: TGTGCCAGCAGCTTAGTAAGGAGCTCTGGAAACACCATATATTTT.

Only a few counts were recorded for this clonotype. The rearrangement links TRBV20-1 to TRBJ2-5, with D unclear. V lost 5 bases to trimming and J lost 5 bases, with 12 bases between them. Germline CDR1 and CDR2: DFQATT and SNEGSKA (reference sequence). CDR3 length equals 12 residues. The CDR3 nucleotides read TGCAGTGCTCCCTGGGGTGGGGAGACCCAGTACTTC. It yields the protein CSAPWGGETQYF.

The chain uses TRBV9 and TRBJ1-2, with D possibly TRBD1 on 5 matching bases. Trimming left V 4 bases short and J 4 bases short, with 14 bases between. Germline V gene lookup returns CDR1 SGDLS and CDR2 YYNGEE. The CDR3 is 14 amino acids. The CDR3 region has the DNA TGTGCCAGCAGCCCCCTCTACGGGGGCTATGGCTACACCTTC. It codes for CASSPLYGGYGYTF.

V is TRBV5-1 and J is TRBJ2-5; D may be TRBD2 (5 bases). CDR1 and CDR2 from the germline V gene are SGHRS and YFSETQ. The CDR3 spans 14 residues. V gave up 1 base and J gave up 1 base, with 8 bases separating them. The DNA of the CDR3 is TGCGCCAGCAGCTTGCCGGGGATCCAAGAGACCCAGTACTTC. It specifies CASSLPGIQETQYF.

The chain employs TRBV29-1 and TRBJ1-2; D is undetermined. V lost 0 bases and J lost 4, with 6 bases in between. This CDR3 region has 12 residues. Germline V CDR1 and CDR2: SQVTM, ANQGSEA. The CDR3 sequence: CSVEDSSYGYTF. The CDR3 region has the DNA TGCAGCGTTGAAGACTCGAGCTATGGCTACACCTTC. The whole variable domain, remainder taken from reference TRBV29-1 and TRBJ1-2, is SAVISQKPSRDICQRGTSLTIQCQVDSQVTMMFWYRQQPGQSLTLIATANQGSEATYESGFVIDKFPISRPNLTFSTLTVSNMSPEDSSIYLCSVEDSSYGYTFGSGTRLTVV.

To note about this clonotype: A much larger clonotype is one base distant, so this may be a read error. The rearrangement uses TRBV2 and TRBJ1-3, with 7 bases matching TRBD1. Germline values: CDR1 SNHLY, CDR2 FYNNEI. The CDR3 sequence is 16 residues long. In DNA form, the CDR3 reads TGTGCCAGCAGTCAGAACAGGGGAAGGTCTGGAAACACCATGTATTTT. This sequence encodes CASSQNRGRSGNTMYF.

The chain has TRBV19 and TRBJ1-4; no clear D gene. V was clipped by 0 bases and J by 0 bases, with 8 bases between them. The CDR3 loop spans 16 amino acids. CDR1 is LNHDA and CDR2 is SQIVND in the germline V gene (reference sequence). CDR3 sequence (DNA): TGTGCCAGTAGTATAGATCATGGAGCAACTAATGAAAAACTGTTTTTT. This gives the protein CASSIDHGATNEKLFF.

V and J are TRBV20-1 and TRBJ2-7; 7 nucleotides match TRBD1. CDR1 is DFQATT, CDR2 SNEGSKA, per germline (reference sequence). Unmatched junction bases numbered 7, after V lost 5 bases and J lost 3 bases. The CDR3 sequence is 13 residues long. CDR3 region: CSAYFRDSYEQYF. The CDR3 coding sequence is TGCAGTGCTTACTTCCGGGACAGCTACGAGCAGTACTTC.

This clonotype was counted at least ten times. The chain combines TRBV20-1 with TRBJ2-5; D uncertain. The CDR3 covers 10 residues. Germline loops: CDR1 DFQATT, CDR2 SNEGSKA (reference sequence). Trimming left V 2 bases short and J 5 bases short, with 3 bases between. The CDR3 nucleotides are TGCAGTGCTAGATCGGAGACCCAGTACTTC. Amino acids: CSARSETQYF.

There are many counts of this clonotype. V is TRBV7-9 and J is TRBJ2-6; 7 nucleotides align to TRBD2. V was pared by 3 bases and J by 4 bases, with 6 bases of the junction left unmatched. This CDR3 is 16 amino acids long. Germline assignment: CDR1 SEHNR and CDR2 FQNEAQ (reference sequence). CDR3 nucleotide sequence: TGTGCCAGCAGCTTGAGCGGGGCGACCGGGGCCAACGTCCTGACTTTC. This codes for CASSLSGATGANVLTF.

The sample holds a few counts of this clonotype. CDR3 DNA sequence: TGTGCCAGCAGCCGACAGTCAACTAATGAAAAACTGTTTTTT. It encodes CASSRQSTNEKLFF. The V and J genes are TRBV7-9 and TRBJ1-4; D perhaps matches TRBD1 (5 bases). V lost 5 bases and J 0 bases, leaving 7 bases between the germline ends. The CDR3 has 14 residues. Germline CDR1 and CDR2: SEHNR and FQNEAQ (reference sequence). Full variable domain (remainder filled in from reference TRBV7-9 and TRBJ1-4): DTGVSQNPRHKITKRGQNVTFRCDPISEHNRLYWYRQTLGQGPEFLTYFQNEAQLEKSRLLSDRFSAERPKGSFSTLEIQRTEQGDSAMYLCASSRQSTNEKLFFGSGTQLSVL.

This clonotype was seen at least ten times. CDR3 sequence: CASSQGQGYGYTF. DNA for the CDR3: TGCGCCAGCAGCCAGGGACAGGGATATGGCTACACCTTC. The chain carries TRBV5-1 and TRBJ1-2, with 9 bases fitting TRBD1. This CDR3 has 13 residues. V lost 4 bases, J lost 5 bases, and 3 bases stayed unmatched. Germline V CDR1 and CDR2: SGHRS, YFSETQ. Complete variable domain (other parts from reference TRBV5-1 and TRBJ1-2): KAGVTQTPRYLIKTRGQQVTLSCSPISGHRSVSWYQQTPGQGLQFLFEYFSETQRNKGNFPGRFSGRQFSNSRSEMNVSTLELGDSALYLCASSQGQGYGYTFGSGTRLTVV.

This clonotype was detected ten times or more. Germline is not matched at one junction end, which may reflect a read error. This chain connects TRBV20-1 to TRBJ2-5; 7 nucleotides line up with TRBD1. The CDR3 is made up of 11 amino acids. CDR1 and CDR2 (germline): DFQATT, SNEGSKA (reference sequence). CDR3 DNA sequence: TGCAGTGCTAGAGGCAGACAGGGATTGGACTTC. Amino acids: CSARGRQGLDF.

On this clonotype: This may come from a read error, since a much larger clone is one base off. The V call is TRBV29-1, the J call TRBJ1-4, with D perhaps matching TRBD1 (5 bases). V gave up 7 bases and J gave up 7 bases, with 16 bases separating them. CDR3 length equals 13 residues. The germline V gene has CDR1 SQVTM and CDR2 ANQGSEA. This CDR3 reads CSARTRGVEKLFF. The CDR3 bases are TGCAGCGCCCGGACACGGGGGGTTGAAAAACTGTTTTTT.

Ten or more counts support this clonotype. The chain combines TRBV10-3 with TRBJ1-1, with 10 nucleotides matching TRBD1. CDR1 ENHRY and CDR2 SYGVKD come from the germline V gene. The CDR3 sequence is 14 residues long. V was pared by 4 bases and J by 4 bases, with 3 bases of the junction left unmatched. The CDR3 sequence: CAISVTGGSTEAFF. The DNA of the CDR3 is TGTGCCATCAGTGTGACAGGGGGCTCCACTGAAGCTTTCTTT.

Notes on this clonotype: The germline gene is not matched at one end of the junction; a read error may be the cause. This rearrangement joins TRBV7-2 to TRBJ2-7, with TRBD2 identical over 9 bases. The germline V gene has CDR1 SGHTA and CDR2 FQGNSA. CDR3 length: 17 residues. CDR3 DNA: TGTGCCAGCAGCGTAGCTGTTAGCGGGGGCCGCTCCTACGAGCAGTACTTC. It codes for CASSVAVSGGRSYEQYF.

The chain recombines TRBV11-2 with TRBJ2-5, with TRBD2 matching 11 bases. The CDR3 has 15 amino acids. CDR1 and CDR2 from the germline V gene are SGHAT and FQNNGV. Losses at the gene ends were 5 bases for V and 5 bases for J; bases not matched to a gene: 7. The CDR3 DNA reads as TGTGCCAGCAGCAGTAGCGGGAGGGCCCTGGAGACCCAGTACTTC. Residues: CASSSSGRALETQYF.

This clonotype was picked up many times. This chain links TRBV7-2 with TRBJ2-6, with no clear D. The V gene's germline CDR1 is SGHTA and CDR2 FQGNSA. The V end lost 5 bases, the J end lost 2 bases, and 19 bases lay between the germline ends. The CDR3 has 18 residues. The CDR3: CASSEQSGFGTGANVLTF. CDR3 DNA sequence: TGTGCCAGCAGCGAACAGAGTGGTTTTGGGACTGGGGCCAACGTCCTGACTTTC.

This clonotype was detected a few times. The rearrangement joins TRBV7-9 to TRBJ1-6; tentative D call: TRBD1 (5 bases). This CDR3 comprises 14 residues. Per the germline V gene, CDR1 is SEHNR and CDR2 is FQNEAQ (reference sequence). Trimming left V 5 bases short and J 7 bases short, with 12 bases between. The CDR3 spells CASSQTRQNSPLHF. CDR3 DNA: TGTGCCAGCAGCCAAACCCGACAGAATTCACCCCTCCACTTT.

The rearrangement joins TRBV6-1 to TRBJ1-5; a weak D match, TRBD1 (5 bases). The length of the CDR3 is 11 residues. Germline V CDR1 and CDR2: MNHNS, SASEGT. Trimming shortened V by 8 bases and J by 6 bases, and 8 bases separated the two germline ends. The CDR3: CASRGSQPQHF. The CDR3 DNA follows: TGTGCCAGCCGGGGGAGTCAGCCCCAGCATTTT.

This sequence joins TRBV24-1 and TRBJ1-5; 10 bases are shared with TRBD1. CDR3 length: 17 residues. Looked up from germline, CDR1 is KGHDR and CDR2 is SFDVKD. J gave up 3 bases and V 4 bases, and 8 bases lay outside the gene matches. The CDR3 region is CATSDPGTGDVNQPQHF. The CDR3 bases are TGTGCCACCAGTGACCCAGGGACAGGGGATGTCAATCAGCCCCAGCATTTT.

The chain is built from TRBV13 and TRBJ2-7; 9 bases are a match to TRBD1. The junction had 3 bases not matched to a gene; V was cut back by 2 bases and J by 4 bases. Germline V gives CDR1 PRHDT, CDR2 FYEKMQ (reference sequence). This CDR3 has 14 residues. The CDR3 spells CASSLKDRGYEQYF. The CDR3 coding sequence is TGTGCCAGCAGCTTAAAGGACAGGGGATACGAGCAGTACTTC.

This clonotype was counted only a few times. One end of the junction fails to match germline, which may point to a read error. J is TRBJ2-5 and V is TRBV7-9; 8 bases align to TRBD2. CDR1 is SEHNR and CDR2 is FQNEAQ in the germline V gene (reference sequence). This CDR3 spans 14 amino acids. DNA of the CDR3: TGCGCCAGCAGCCGGGGGGGAGCCCTGGAGACCCAGTACTTC. This codes for CASSRGGALETQYF.

This clonotype was detected only once. The chain uses TRBV2 and TRBJ1-5; 7 bases agree with TRBD1. The CDR3 has 14 amino acids. Germline loops: CDR1 SNHLY, CDR2 FYNNEI. Losses at the gene ends were 5 bases for V and 4 bases for J; bases not matched to a gene: 5. The CDR3 DNA is TGTGCCAGCAGTACCGGGACAGTGAATCAGCCCCAGCATTTT. It translates to CASSTGTVNQPQHF.

CDR3 loop: CASSIEGIDQPQHF. DNA for the CDR3: TGTGCCAGTAGTATAGAGGGGATAGACCAGCCCCAGCATTTT. This sequence joins TRBV19 and TRBJ1-5; D call uncertain. Trimming took 0 bases from V and 7 from J, leaving 10 bases between them. The CDR3 contains 14 residues. Germline V lookup: CDR1 LNHDA, CDR2 SQIVND (reference sequence).

On this clonotype itself: An end of the junction does not agree with germline; a read error may underlie this. The chain uses TRBV10-3 and TRBJ1-2, with a weak D call TRBD1 (5 bases). This CDR3 region has 12 residues. The germline CDR1 and CDR2 sequences are ENHRY and SYGVKD. The CDR3 DNA follows: TGTGCCAGCAGTTATAAGGGGAACGGCTACACCTTC. As protein: CASSYKGNGYTF.